This T cell receptor (beta chain) was sequenced for a study of shared clonotypes between healthy human individuals. Study-wide background: Contributing individuals were two females and three males aged 18 to 49.

CDR1 is SNHLY, CDR2 FYNNEI, per germline. The CDR3 runs 13 residues. V gave up 3 bases and J gave up 3 bases; unmatched junction bases: 1. Genomic DNA from unsorted samples was obtained from around 88 million PBMCs (per sample). The quantity of DNA used in unsorted PBMC replicate PCRs was approximately 320 ng, corresponding to some 31,000 T cell genomes. Clones were sequenced by immunoSEQ multiplex PCR, and TCRdb holds only the in-frame ones, with some missing. The sample contains about half a million clones, about four fifths of which appear only once. This TCR was sampled from a woman aged 40 to 50 in good health. Some clones in this sample may be carry-over from other donors' samples. The sample comprised PBMCs. The chain carries TRBV2 and TRBJ1-2; TRBD1 matches 7 bases. CDR3 amino acids: CASSDRGDYGYTF. The DNA for the CDR3 is TGTGCCAGCAGTGACAGGGGGGACTATGGCTACACCTTC.